This T cell receptor beta chain is from a study of blood T cells in healthy people across ages. General study points: Correlation between TCR beta diversity and naive T cell percentage was strong.

The germline CDR1 and CDR2 sequences are SNHLY and FYNNEI. The CDR3 covers 18 residues. A remark on this clonotype: Its target is not known. One junction end does not reproduce the germline sequence, and a read error may be involved.

For the second PCR, which ran for 7 to 11 cycles, a sample-barcoded 5' primer and a J-beta primer mix were used. Each CDR3 protein is one row after TCRdb ran MiXCR on the 5' RACE reads. The data hold about 830,000 distinct CDR3 sequences, with nearly 60% observed a single time. J is TRBJ2-3 and V is TRBV2, with 8 positions matching TRBD2. The sequenced material came from blood. The sequence was collected from a man aged 25-40 years in good health. CDR3 loop: CASSEALNGGASRDTQCF. CDR3 in DNA: TGTGCCAGCAGTGAAGCGCTTAACGGGGGGGCCTCGCGAGATACGCAGTGTTTT.